These 31 T cell receptor beta chains originate from one sample sequenced in a study of blood T cells in healthy people across ages (dated by TCRdb to the mid-2010s). Receptor libraries were prepared by 5' RACE. This sample was sequenced with an Illumina HiSeq 2500. A second PCR of about 6 to 11 cycles was run with a J-beta primer mix and a sample-barcoded 5' primer. TCRdb reworked the public reads: Q25 trimming with fastp, MiXCR clone assembly, productive beta chains retained. Identical CDR3 protein sequences are pooled into one entry, listed with their most common genes and DNA. The sample table shows 1 million or so distinct CDR3 sequences, and less than 25% are seen once. The leading ten clones occupy around 0.75% of the sample. These records were also assigned to another study, of T cells of mothers and their children.

Sequences were obtained from blood. Source of these receptors: a girl aged 2-10 years in good health.

The chain couples TRBV12-3 or TRBV12-4 to TRBJ2-3; 8 bases are shared with TRBD2. With 6 bases clipped from V and 1 base from J, the junction kept 15 bases outside the gene matches. The CDR3 length is 18 residues. In nucleotides, the CDR3 is TGTGCCAGCAGCTCATGGGGGACTGGCGGGGGGCGCACAGATACGCAGTATTTT. Translating it yields CASSSWGTGGGRTDTQYF.

The V gene is TRBV6-1, the J gene TRBJ2-4; 7 nucleotides align to TRBD1. This CDR3 comprises 17 residues. From germline, CDR1 is MNHNS and CDR2 SASEGT. V dropped 1 base and J dropped 7; count of bases not matched to a gene: 13. Here the CDR3 reads CASSEGRGGYSLNIQYF. The CDR3 DNA follows: TGTGCCAGCAGTGAAGGCCGAGGGGGCTATAGTCTGAACATTCAGTACTTC.

The chain is built from TRBV5-4 and TRBJ2-7, with D possibly TRBD1 on 6 matching bases. CDR1 SGHNT and CDR2 YYREEE come from the germline V gene (reference sequence). The CDR3 covers 14 residues. Trimming removed 1 base at V and 6 bases at J, with 14 bases between. The CDR3, as DNA: TGTGCCAGCAGCTTGCAGGGCCTAGGGGGCGAGCAGTACTTC. It translates to CASSLQGLGGEQYF.

This clonotype came up once. V is TRBV9 and J is TRBJ2-3, with TRBD1 as a possible D gene (6 bases). Trimming cost V 3 bases and J 1 base, with 12 bases left between them. The CDR3 runs 15 residues. Germline loops: CDR1 SGDLS, CDR2 YYNGEE. Here the CDR3 DNA reads TGTGCCAGCAGCGCGCACGGACAGCGCACAGATACGCAGTATTTT. It codes for CASSAHGQRTDTQYF.

This clonotype has just a few counts. The V call is TRBV10-3, the J call TRBJ2-1, with no clear D. Germline V gene lookup returns CDR1 ENHRY and CDR2 SYGVKD. CDR3 length: 12 amino acids. The V and J ends lost 4 bases and 5 bases respectively, with 6 bases between them. The CDR3 loop reads CAISAENNEQFF. The CDR3 nucleotides read TGTGCCATCAGTGCGGAAAACAATGAGCAGTTCTTC.

Comment on this clonotype: The junction departs from the called germline gene at one end, perhaps through a read error. The chain recombines TRBV7-7 with TRBJ2-5; a weak D match, TRBD2 (6 bases). The better agreement between TRBJ2-7 and the DNA end casts doubt on the J call. Germline-derived CDR1 and CDR2 are SSHAT and FNYEAQ (reference sequence). This CDR3 contains 15 residues. The CDR3: CASSSRLGQAYEQYF. CDR3 DNA: TGTGCTAGCAGCTCACGACTAGGTCAGGCCTACGAGCAGTACTTC.

This clonotype appeared a few times. This chain uses TRBV7-3 with TRBJ2-1; D is perhaps TRBD2 (5 bases). This CDR3 has 12 residues. V lost 5 bases and J 5 bases, leaving 7 bases between the germline ends. Germline loops: CDR1 SGHTA, CDR2 FQGTGA. CDR3 amino acids: CASSAGNNEQFF. The CDR3, as DNA: TGTGCCAGCAGCGCCGGGAACAATGAGCAGTTCTTC.

The rearrangement joins TRBV4-1 to TRBJ2-1; TRBD1 agrees at 8 bases. V trimming: 0 bases; J trimming: 2 bases; junction bases outside the gene matches: 6. This CDR3 has 17 amino acids. The germline gives CDR1 MGHRA, CDR2 YSYEKL. The CDR3 loop is CASSQDIGTGTYNEQFF. The CDR3 DNA sequence: TGCGCCAGCAGCCAAGATATTGGGACAGGAACCTACAATGAGCAGTTCTTC.

This clonotype has just a few counts. The V and J genes are TRBV2 and TRBJ2-5, with D hard to call. V dropped 1 base and J dropped 12 bases, with 9 bases sitting between them. Germline V gene sequence: CDR1 SNHLY, CDR2 FYNNEI. This CDR3 contains 11 residues. The chain's CDR3 is CASSEGAVEYF. CDR3 coding DNA: TGTGCCAGCAGTGAAGGAGCAGTCGAGTACTTC.

This clonotype was picked up a small number of times. The chain has TRBV27 and TRBJ1-4; D perhaps matches TRBD1 (5 bases). Germline-derived CDR1 and CDR2 are MNHEY and SMNVEV (reference sequence). This CDR3 comprises 14 residues. With 3 bases removed from V and 4 bases from J, the gap between germline ends came to 9 bases. This chain's CDR3 is CASSLARDNEKLFF. The DNA of the CDR3 is TGTGCCAGCAGTTTGGCCAGGGATAATGAAAAACTGTTTTTT.

This clonotype was seen more than once but under ten times. J is TRBJ2-1 and V is TRBV29-1, with unresolved D. The CDR3 runs 10 residues. CDR1 is SQVTM and CDR2 is ANQGSEA in the germline V gene. Trimming left V 0 bases short and J 9 bases short, with 3 bases between. The CDR3 sequence: CSVEDTEQFF. The CDR3 nucleotides read TGCAGCGTTGAAGATACTGAGCAGTTCTTC.

The chain couples TRBV20-1 to TRBJ2-7, with 9 bases fitting TRBD2. The end of the DNA aligns better with TRBJ2-5, so the J call may be wrong. The CDR3 is made up of 16 amino acids. Germline values: CDR1 DFQATT, CDR2 SNEGSKA (reference sequence). The CDR3 region has the DNA TGCAGTGCTAGAGCCGTTTGGGTAGCGGGGGAAGAGACCCAGTACTTC. The encoded protein is CSARAVWVAGEETQYF.

The genes are TRBV20-1 and TRBJ2-7; no firm D call. CDR3 size: 14 residues. Germline loops: CDR1 DFQATT, CDR2 SNEGSKA (reference sequence). V was pared by 6 bases and J by 0 bases, with 15 bases between. The CDR3 nucleotides are TGCAGTGCAGGCGCGCAGACCCGCTCCTACGAGCAGTACTTC. This translates into CSAGAQTRSYEQYF.

This clonotype was recorded a few times. The genes are TRBV7-2 and TRBJ1-6, with a weak D call TRBD1 (5 bases). V was trimmed by 3 bases and J by 7 bases, leaving 13 bases between them. The germline gives CDR1 SGHTA, CDR2 FQGNSA. The CDR3 extends over 15 amino acids. As DNA, the CDR3 is TGTGCCAGCAGCTTCGGGGCAGCCACCAATTCACCCCTCCACTTT. Translation gives CASSFGAATNSPLHF.

In this sample, this clonotype turned up many times. In DNA, the CDR3 is TGTGCCAGCAGCTCTCCGGGACGGATTAATTCACCCCTCCACTTT. This translates into CASSSPGRINSPLHF. The chain employs TRBV3-1 and TRBJ1-6, with D possibly matching TRBD1 (5 bases). The V end lost 5 bases, the J end lost 6 bases, and 14 bases lay between the germline ends. The CDR3 is made up of 15 amino acids. Looked up from germline, CDR1 is LGHDT and CDR2 is YNNKEL (reference sequence).

This clonotype was observed at least ten times. This chain joins TRBV20-1 and TRBJ2-7; D may be TRBD1 or TRBD2 (5 bases each). V was trimmed by 7 bases and J by 4 bases, leaving 14 bases between them. This CDR3 is 12 amino acids long. Germline V gene lookup returns CDR1 DFQATT and CDR2 SNEGSKA (reference sequence). Here the CDR3 DNA reads TGCAGTGTTACCGGGACCACGTACGAGCAGTACTTC. This encodes CSVTGTTYEQYF.

The chain employs TRBV27 and TRBJ2-7; the D gene is possibly TRBD1 (6 bases). Per germline, CDR1 MNHEY and CDR2 SMNVEV (reference sequence). This CDR3 contains 15 residues. The ends were cut back, 0 bases at V and 5 bases at J, with 14 bases in the middle. The CDR3 sequence: CASSLSSTGFHEQYF. Here the CDR3 DNA reads TGTGCCAGCAGTTTATCCTCCACAGGGTTCCACGAGCAGTACTTC.

In its sample, this clonotype was seen a few times. CDR3 protein: CASSQRGSGISSEQYF. CDR3 sequence (DNA): TGTGCCAGCAGCCAAAGGGGATCCGGGATTTCTAGCGAGCAGTACTTC. V gene TRBV4-2 combines with J gene TRBJ2-7, with D possibly called TRBD1 or TRBD2 (5 bases each). Per the germline V gene, CDR1 is LGHNA and CDR2 is YNFKEQ. Trimming removed 2 bases from V and 6 bases from J, with 20 bases in between. This CDR3 is built from 16 residues.

This clonotype came up a few times. CDR3 region: CASSLQGGRAFF. Here the CDR3 DNA reads TGTGCCAGCAGTCTCCAGGGGGGACGAGCTTTCTTT. The J gene is TRBJ1-1, the V gene TRBV6-5, with 7 positions matching TRBD1. The CDR3 loop spans 12 amino acids. The ends lost 5 bases at V and 10 bases at J; junction bases unmatched: 7. CDR1 is MNHEY, CDR2 SVGAGI, per germline.

A few counts support this clonotype. The gene calls are TRBV7-6 and TRBJ2-1; TRBD2 matches at 7 bases. The J segment lost 7 bases and the V segment lost 1 base, leaving 7 bases of the junction unmatched. The CDR3 spans 15 residues. Germline-derived CDR1 and CDR2 are SGHVS and FNYEAQ. This CDR3 is CASSLELAYMNEQFF. In nucleotides, the CDR3 is TGTGCCAGCAGCTTAGAACTAGCGTATATGAATGAGCAGTTCTTC.

V is TRBV29-1 and J is TRBJ1-1; 7 nucleotides agree with TRBD1. The CDR3 sequence is 14 residues long. Germline CDR1 reads SQVTM; CDR2 reads ANQGSEA. The ends lost 7 bases at V and 1 base at J; junction bases unmatched: 9. The CDR3 is CSAGGTVKNTEAFF. The CDR3 DNA reads as TGCAGCGCAGGGGGTACAGTGAAGAACACTGAAGCTTTCTTT.

This chain uses TRBV5-1 with TRBJ2-1; 13 bases fit TRBD2. The CDR3 loop spans 16 amino acids. Per germline, CDR1 SGHRS and CDR2 YFSETQ. Trimming removed 4 bases from V and 4 bases from J; junction bases left unmatched: 5. CDR3 protein: CASSAGTSGVYNEQFF. The CDR3 region has the DNA TGCGCCAGCAGCGCCGGGACTAGCGGGGTTTACAATGAGCAGTTCTTC.

This clonotype occurred a few times. The chain is built from TRBV14 and TRBJ1-2; D not resolved. The V gene lost 3 bases and the J gene lost 3 bases, with 11 bases spanning the gap. Germline V gene sequence: CDR1 SGHDN, CDR2 FVKESK. This CDR3 has 14 amino acids. The CDR3 coding sequence is TGTGCCAGCAGCCAGGGGAGGAGACACTATGGCTACACCTTC. It encodes CASSQGRRHYGYTF. Variable domain in full (rest from reference TRBV14 and TRBJ1-2): EAGVTQFPSHSVIEKGQTVTLRCDPISGHDNLYWYRRVMGKEIKFLLHFVKESKQDESGMPNNRFLAERTGGTYSTLKVQPAELEDSGVYFCASSQGRRHYGYTFGSGTRLTVV.

This chain links TRBV9 with TRBJ2-1, with 10 bases identical to TRBD1. The length of the CDR3 is 16 residues. Germline CDR1 SGDLS, CDR2 YYNGEE. V shed 0 bases and J 3 bases; nucleotides not matched to a gene: 3. Here the CDR3 reads CASSVDGTGVYNEQFF. CDR3 bases: TGTGCCAGCAGCGTAGATGGGACAGGGGTCTACAATGAGCAGTTCTTC.

V and J are TRBV7-2 and TRBJ1-5; no firm D call. Germline loops: CDR1 SGHTA, CDR2 FQGNSA. This CDR3 region has 15 residues. Between the trimmed V and J ends, which lost 1 base and 2 bases, there was a span of 9 bases. The CDR3 here is CASSLDGYGNQPQHF. As DNA, the CDR3 is TGTGCCAGCAGCTTAGATGGGTATGGCAATCAGCCCCAGCATTTT.

This clonotype was seen a few times. The genes are TRBV19 and TRBJ1-1; 7 nucleotides agree with TRBD1. CDR3 length equals 15 residues. J was trimmed by 0 bases and V by 6 bases; bases with no gene match: 7. Germline V gives CDR1 LNHDA, CDR2 SQIVND (reference sequence). The CDR3 is CASSEQGPLNTEAFF. CDR3 nucleotide sequence: TGTGCCAGTAGCGAACAGGGGCCTTTGAACACTGAAGCTTTCTTT.

This clonotype was observed a handful of times. V and J are TRBV27 and TRBJ1-4; 11 nucleotides match TRBD1. This CDR3 has 14 amino acids. Germline CDR1 and CDR2: MNHEY and SMNVEV (reference sequence). The V gene end was trimmed by 7 bases and the J gene end by 6 bases; junction bases not matched to a gene: 4. The CDR3 region has the DNA TGTGCCAGCACTCGGACAGGGGGCGATGAAAAACTGTTTTTT. Protein product: CASTRTGGDEKLFF. Variable domain in full (rest from reference TRBV27 and TRBJ1-4): EAQVTQNPRYLITVTGKKLTVTCSQNMNHEYMSWYRQDPGLGLRQIYYSMNVEVTDKGDVPEGYKVSRKEKRNFPLILESPSPNQTSLYFCASTRTGGDEKLFFGSGTQLSVL.

The chain carries TRBV20-1 and TRBJ1-1; TRBD1 might be the D (6 bases). CDR3 length: 16 residues. Trimming left V 0 bases short and J 1 base short, with 15 bases between. Germline V CDR1 and CDR2: DFQATT, SNEGSKA (reference sequence). CDR3 protein: CSARDSTGRGNTEAFF. CDR3 DNA sequence: TGCAGTGCTAGAGATTCCACAGGGAGAGGGAACACTGAAGCTTTCTTT.

The chain has TRBV6-5 and TRBJ2-5; a weak D match, TRBD2 (5 bases). The J call is uncertain, as TRBJ2-7 better fits the DNA end. The germline V gene encodes CDR1 MNHEY and CDR2 SVGAGI. The length of the CDR3 is 13 residues. DNA of the CDR3: TGTGCCAGCAGTTACCCCGGGGACTACGAGCAGTACTTC. Residues: CASSYPGDYEQYF.

Remarks on this clonotype: At one end, the junction sequence differs from germline, possibly due to a read error. This chain links TRBV15 with TRBJ1-1; TRBD1 matches at 8 bases. Germline CDR1 reads LNHNV; CDR2 reads YYDKDF (reference sequence). This CDR3 has 17 residues. As DNA, the CDR3 is TGTGTCACCAGCAGAGGGGCGACAGGGGACAAGGGGACTGAAGCTTTCTTT. Translated: CVTSRGATGDKGTEAFF.

This clonotype occurred a few times. The V call is TRBV12-3 or TRBV12-4, the J call TRBJ2-1, with 7 nucleotides matching TRBD2. This CDR3 is 14 amino acids long. After removal of 4 bases from V and 4 bases from J, the junction contained 4 bases not matched to a gene. CDR3 bases: TGTGCCAGCAGTTGGGCTAGCGGATACAATGAGCAGTTCTTC. This translates into CASSWASGYNEQFF.